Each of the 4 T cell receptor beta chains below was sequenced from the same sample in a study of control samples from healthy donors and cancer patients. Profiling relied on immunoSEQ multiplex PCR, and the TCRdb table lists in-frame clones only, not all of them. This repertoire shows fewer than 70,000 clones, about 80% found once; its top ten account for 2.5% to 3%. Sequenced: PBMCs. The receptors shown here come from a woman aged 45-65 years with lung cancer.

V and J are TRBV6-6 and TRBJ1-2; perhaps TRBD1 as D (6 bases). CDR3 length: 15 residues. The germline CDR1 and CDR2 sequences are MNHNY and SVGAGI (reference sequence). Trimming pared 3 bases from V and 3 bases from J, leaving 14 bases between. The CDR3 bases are TGTGCCAGCAGTTATTCTCTCGCAGGGGACTATGGCTACACCTTC. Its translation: CASSYSLAGDYGYTF.

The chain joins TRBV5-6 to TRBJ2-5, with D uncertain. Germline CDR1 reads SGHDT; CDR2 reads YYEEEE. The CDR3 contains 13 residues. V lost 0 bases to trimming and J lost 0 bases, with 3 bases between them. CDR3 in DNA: TGTGCCAGCAGCTTGGTAAACCAAGAGACCCAGTACTTC. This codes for CASSLVNQETQYF.

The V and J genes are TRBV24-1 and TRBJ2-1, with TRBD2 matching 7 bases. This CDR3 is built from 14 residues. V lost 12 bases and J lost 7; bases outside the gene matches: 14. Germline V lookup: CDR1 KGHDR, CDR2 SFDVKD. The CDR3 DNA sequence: TGTGCCTCCTCCTCCGGGGACTATATGAATGAGCAGTTCTTC. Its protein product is CASSSGDYMNEQFF.

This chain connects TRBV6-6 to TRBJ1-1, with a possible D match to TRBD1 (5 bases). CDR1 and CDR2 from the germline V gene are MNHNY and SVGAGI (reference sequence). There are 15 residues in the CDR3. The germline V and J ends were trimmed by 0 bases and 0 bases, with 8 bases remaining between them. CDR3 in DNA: TGTGCCAGCAGTTACTCGGGGCCCCTGAACACTGAAGCTTTCTTT. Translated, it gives CASSYSGPLNTEAFF.